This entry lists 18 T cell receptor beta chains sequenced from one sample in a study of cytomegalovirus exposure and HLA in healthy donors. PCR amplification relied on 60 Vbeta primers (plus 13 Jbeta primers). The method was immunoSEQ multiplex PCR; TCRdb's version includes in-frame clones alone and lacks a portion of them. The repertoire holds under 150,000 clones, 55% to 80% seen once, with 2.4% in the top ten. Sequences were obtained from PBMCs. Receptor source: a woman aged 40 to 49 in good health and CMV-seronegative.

This chain's CDR3 is CATRTSVGRYNEQFF. CDR3 coding DNA: TGTGCCACCCGGACTAGCGTGGGTCGCTACAATGAGCAGTTCTTC. The rearrangement joins TRBV6-1 to TRBJ2-1; 9 positions agree with TRBD2. The CDR3 covers 15 residues. J lost 3 bases, V lost 10 bases, and 10 bases had no gene match. Germline V gene sequence: CDR1 MNHNS, CDR2 SASEGT.

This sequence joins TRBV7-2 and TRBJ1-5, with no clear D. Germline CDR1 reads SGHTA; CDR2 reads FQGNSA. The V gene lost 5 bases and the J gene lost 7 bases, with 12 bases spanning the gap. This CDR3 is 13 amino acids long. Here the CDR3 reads CASSTGSGQPQHF. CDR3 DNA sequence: TGTGCCAGCAGCACGGGGTCGGGGCAGCCCCAGCATTTT.

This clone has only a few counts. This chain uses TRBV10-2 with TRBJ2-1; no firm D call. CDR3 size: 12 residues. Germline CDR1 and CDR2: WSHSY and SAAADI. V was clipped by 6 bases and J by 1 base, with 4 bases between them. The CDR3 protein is CASSLSYNEQFF. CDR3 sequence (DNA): TGCGCCAGCAGCCTTTCCTACAATGAGCAGTTCTTC.

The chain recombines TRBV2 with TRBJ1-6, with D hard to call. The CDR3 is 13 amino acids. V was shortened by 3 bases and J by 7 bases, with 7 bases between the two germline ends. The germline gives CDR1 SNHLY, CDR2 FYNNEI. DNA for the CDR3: TGTGCCAGCAGTGAGACCGGGAATTCACCCCTCCACTTT. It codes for CASSETGNSPLHF.

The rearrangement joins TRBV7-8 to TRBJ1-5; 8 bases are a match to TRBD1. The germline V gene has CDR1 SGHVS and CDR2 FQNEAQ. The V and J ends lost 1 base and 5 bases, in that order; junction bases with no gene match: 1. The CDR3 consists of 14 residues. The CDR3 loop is CASSLGTGYQPQHF. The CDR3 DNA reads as TGTGCCAGCAGCTTAGGGACAGGGTATCAGCCCCAGCATTTT.

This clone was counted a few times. In DNA, the CDR3 is TGCAGCGTTGTTACGAGCCTGAACACTGAAGCTTTCTTT. Translated, it gives CSVVTSLNTEAFF. The chain joins TRBV29-1 to TRBJ1-1; no clear D gene. V lost 4 bases and J 0 bases, leaving 9 bases between the germline ends. CDR3 length: 13 amino acids. Germline V gives CDR1 SQVTM, CDR2 ANQGSEA.

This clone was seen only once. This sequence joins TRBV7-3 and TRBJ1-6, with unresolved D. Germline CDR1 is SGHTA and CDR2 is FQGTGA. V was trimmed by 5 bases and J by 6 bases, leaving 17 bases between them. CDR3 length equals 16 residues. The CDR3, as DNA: TGTGCCAGCAGCCCTTCCCCTCGCTCTACTAATTCACCCCTCCACTTT. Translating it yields CASSPSPRSTNSPLHF.

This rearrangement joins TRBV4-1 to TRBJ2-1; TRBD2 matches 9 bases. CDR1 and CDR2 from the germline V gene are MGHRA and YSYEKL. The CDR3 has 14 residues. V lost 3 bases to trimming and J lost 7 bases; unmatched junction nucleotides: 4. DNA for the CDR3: TGCGCCAGCAGCCATATTAGCGGGGGTAATGAGCAGTTCTTC. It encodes CASSHISGGNEQFF.

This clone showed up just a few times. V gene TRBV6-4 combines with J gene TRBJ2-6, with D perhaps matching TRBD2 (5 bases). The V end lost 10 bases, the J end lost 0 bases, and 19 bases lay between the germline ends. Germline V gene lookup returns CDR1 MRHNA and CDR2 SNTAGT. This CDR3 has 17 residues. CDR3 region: CAKEADGLSSGANVLTF. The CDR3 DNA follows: TGTGCCAAGGAAGCGGACGGGTTAAGCTCTGGGGCCAACGTCCTGACTTTC.

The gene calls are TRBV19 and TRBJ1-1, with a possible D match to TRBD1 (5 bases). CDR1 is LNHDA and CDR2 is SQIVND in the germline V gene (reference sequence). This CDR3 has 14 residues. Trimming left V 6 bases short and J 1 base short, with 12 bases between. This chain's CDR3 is CASRHLGGNTEAFF. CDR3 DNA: TGTGCCAGTAGGCACCTGGGGGGGAACACTGAAGCTTTCTTT.

DNA for the CDR3: TGCGCCAGCAGTTTCGAGGGTCCGGACACTGAAGCTTTCTTT. As protein: CASSFEGPDTEAFF. This chain joins TRBV5-1 and TRBJ1-1; no clear D. V gave up 5 bases and J gave up 3 bases, with 14 bases separating them. This CDR3 is 14 amino acids long. CDR1 SGHRS and CDR2 YFSETQ come from the germline V gene.

DNA of the CDR3: TGTGCCATCAGCCCCGGACAGGGGATCGGGGAGCTGTTTTTT. It codes for CAISPGQGIGELFF. This chain links TRBV10-3 with TRBJ2-2, with TRBD1 matching 9 bases. The germline gives CDR1 ENHRY, CDR2 SYGVKD. The CDR3 length is 14 residues. J lost 7 bases, V lost 6 bases, and 6 bases had no gene match.

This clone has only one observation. CDR3 in DNA: TGTGCCAGCAGTGAAACAGGGGTCATCAACACCGGGGAGCTGTTTTTT. As protein: CASSETGVINTGELFF. V gene TRBV2 combines with J gene TRBJ2-2; 7 nucleotides match TRBD1. The CDR3 length is 16 residues. Germline assignment: CDR1 SNHLY and CDR2 FYNNEI. With 2 bases clipped from V and 2 bases from J, the junction kept 5 bases outside the gene matches.

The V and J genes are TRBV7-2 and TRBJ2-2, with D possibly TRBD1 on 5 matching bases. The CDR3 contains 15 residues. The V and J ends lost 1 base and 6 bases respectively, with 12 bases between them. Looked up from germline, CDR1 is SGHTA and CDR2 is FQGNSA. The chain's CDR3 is CASSLGSREAGELFF. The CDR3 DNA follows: TGTGCCAGCAGCTTAGGGTCCAGGGAAGCCGGGGAGCTGTTTTTT.

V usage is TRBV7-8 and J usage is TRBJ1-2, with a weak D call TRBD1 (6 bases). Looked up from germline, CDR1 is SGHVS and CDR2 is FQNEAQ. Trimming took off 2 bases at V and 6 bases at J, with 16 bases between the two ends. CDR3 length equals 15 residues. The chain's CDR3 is CASSLRRTDLNGYTF. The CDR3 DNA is TGTGCCAGCAGCTTACGGCGGACAGATCTAAATGGCTACACCTTC.

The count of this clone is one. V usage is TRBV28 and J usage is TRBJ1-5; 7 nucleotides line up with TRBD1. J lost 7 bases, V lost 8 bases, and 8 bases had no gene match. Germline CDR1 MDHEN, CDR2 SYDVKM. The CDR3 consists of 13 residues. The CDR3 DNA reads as TGTGCCAGCGAACGACAGGGACTCCAGCCCCAGCATTTT. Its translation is CASERQGLQPQHF.

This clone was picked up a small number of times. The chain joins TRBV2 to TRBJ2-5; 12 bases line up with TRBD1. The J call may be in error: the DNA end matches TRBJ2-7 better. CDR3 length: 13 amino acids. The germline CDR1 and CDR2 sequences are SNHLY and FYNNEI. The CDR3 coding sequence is TGTGCCAGCAAGGGACAGGGGGCGGGCGAGCAGTACTTC. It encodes CASKGQGAGEQYF.

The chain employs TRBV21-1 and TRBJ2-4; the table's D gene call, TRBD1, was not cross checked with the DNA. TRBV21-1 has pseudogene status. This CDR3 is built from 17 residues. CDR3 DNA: TGTGCCAGCAGCAAATGGACAGGGAATGTCGACAAAAACATTCAGTACTTC. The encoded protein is CASSKWTGNVDKNIQYF.